This TCR beta chain was found in a study of T-cell reconstitution after alpha-beta-depleted transplantation in children. It was with unique molecular identifiers that the TCRbeta library was prepared. Via MiXCR, TCRdb re-called the PCR reads, giving one row per CDR3 protein. The table lists about 250,000 distinct CDR3 sequences, about 24% of them singletons. Study-level findings and limits: Newly made T cells mostly supplied T-cell counts and diversity one year after transplant. The origin of alpha-beta T cells about two months after transplant was reportedly several hundred expanded graft clones. Diversity of TCRbeta at day 60 was high in some patients, arising from surviving recipient T cells and thymic progenitors.

CDR3 size: 13 residues. Trimming cost V 2 bases and J 1 base, with 6 bases left between them. Germline assignment: CDR1 SGDLS and CDR2 YYNGEE. This clonotype was recorded a few times. Its antigen remains unidentified. The chain is built from TRBV9 and TRBJ1-2; D gene uncertain. The receptor's source is a female patient aged 2-15 years who had a stem cell transplant for congenital amegakaryocytic thrombocytopenia, so the T cells may come from the graft donor. The sequences come from PBMCs, mostly from graft donor cells, collected 360 days after TCRalphabeta/CD19-depleted stem cell transplant. The CDR3: CASSVEVNYGYTF. DNA for the CDR3: TGTGCCAGCAGCGTGGAAGTTAACTATGGCTACACCTTC.